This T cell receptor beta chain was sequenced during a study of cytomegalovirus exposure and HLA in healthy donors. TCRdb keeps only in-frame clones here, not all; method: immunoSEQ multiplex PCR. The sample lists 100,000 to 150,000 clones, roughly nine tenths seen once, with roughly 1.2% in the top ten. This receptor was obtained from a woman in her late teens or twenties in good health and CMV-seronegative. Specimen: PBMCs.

The CDR3 DNA reads TGTGCCAGCAGAAGAACACAGGCGGCTTTCTACGAGCAGTACTTC. As protein: CASRRTQAAFYEQYF. The chain employs TRBV6-1 and TRBJ2-7; TRBD1 is a possible D gene (5 bases). Germline values: CDR1 MNHNS, CDR2 SASEGT. The V end lost 6 bases, the J end lost 3 bases, and 18 bases lay between the germline ends. The CDR3 contains 15 residues.